Listed here are 27 T cell receptor beta chains from one sample, sequenced in a study of cytomegalovirus exposure and HLA in healthy donors (dated by TCRdb to the late 2010s). Library method: the immunoSEQ multiplex PCR assay. A mixture of 60 forward primers for TCR Vbeta segments and 13 reverse primers for TCR Jbeta segments was used in the multiplex PCR. The table was pulled from immuneACCESS by TCRdb, which kept in-frame rearrangements only. Such tables lose some clones; where checked, under half of the loss comes from unresolved V genes, and the rest has no known cause. This sample's listing comprises roughly 65,000 clones. 15% to 20% of the sample goes to the ten largest clones. The sample was PBMCs. These receptor sequences come from a boy younger than 18 in good health and CMV-seronegative.

The chain recombines TRBV30 with TRBJ2-7; TRBD2 might be the D (5 bases). Germline V CDR1 and CDR2: GTSNPN, SVGIG (reference sequence). The CDR3 loop spans 14 amino acids. V dropped 4 bases and J dropped 1 base, with 14 bases sitting between them. The chain's CDR3 is CAWNPLGASYEQYF. The CDR3 nucleotides read TGTGCCTGGAACCCCTTGGGAGCGTCCTACGAGCAGTACTTC.

This chain links TRBV5-1 with TRBJ1-1; no definite D call. This CDR3 has 13 amino acids. Germline V gives CDR1 SGHRS, CDR2 YFSETQ. V lost 4 bases and J 5 bases, leaving 12 bases between the germline ends. The CDR3 DNA reads TGCGCCAGCAGCCTTATGTGGAGGACTGAAGCTTTCTTT. Its translation is CASSLMWRTEAFF.

The gene calls are TRBV7-8 and TRBJ2-5, with D perhaps matching TRBD1 (6 bases). The CDR3 has 15 residues. From germline, CDR1 is SGHVS and CDR2 FQNEAQ. The V gene lost 4 bases and the J gene lost 3 bases, with 15 bases spanning the gap. The CDR3 sequence: CASSSKDSLKETQYF. In DNA, the CDR3 is TGTGCCAGCAGCTCAAAGGACAGTTTAAAAGAGACCCAGTACTTC.

The chain employs TRBV29-1 and TRBJ2-1; D not certain. Germline-derived CDR1 and CDR2 are SQVTM and ANQGSEA. Trimming pared 8 bases from V and 6 bases from J, leaving 14 bases between. The CDR3 is made up of 12 amino acids. CDR3 bases: TGCAGCATTGCTGTATTCTCCAATGAGCAGTTCTTC. Residues: CSIAVFSNEQFF.

The gene calls are TRBV5-1 and TRBJ1-2; D remains unclear. Trimming took off 0 bases at V and 4 bases at J, with 7 bases between the two ends. Germline lookup yields CDR1 SGHRS and CDR2 YFSETQ. The CDR3 sequence is 13 residues long. CDR3 region: CASSLAGVYGYTF. CDR3 nucleotide sequence: TGCGCCAGCAGCTTGGCCGGGGTCTATGGCTACACCTTC.

The chain links TRBV5-1 to TRBJ2-3; tentative D call: TRBD1 (5 bases). The CDR3 runs to 15 residues. V was trimmed by 7 bases and J by 0 bases, leaving 15 bases between them. CDR1 and CDR2 from the germline V gene are SGHRS and YFSETQ. CDR3: CASLLQDTSTDTQYF. The CDR3 nucleotides are TGCGCCAGCCTTCTACAGGATACTAGCACAGATACGCAGTATTTT.

Written as DNA, the CDR3 is TGTGCCAGCAGGGGACAGGGCGTAGCTCAGCCCCAGCATTTT. It codes for CASRGQGVAQPQHF. The genes are TRBV6-5 and TRBJ1-5; 9 nucleotides match TRBD1. The CDR3 consists of 14 residues. The ends lost 6 bases at V and 6 bases at J; junction bases unmatched: 6. CDR1 MNHEY and CDR2 SVGAGI come from the germline V gene.

The rearrangement uses TRBV9 and TRBJ2-7, with unresolved D. The germline V gene has CDR1 SGDLS and CDR2 YYNGEE. The CDR3 has 15 residues. The ends were cut back, 0 bases at V and 7 bases at J, with 17 bases in the middle. This CDR3 is CASSVADGAAWEQYF. DNA of the CDR3: TGTGCCAGCAGCGTAGCTGACGGAGCAGCCTGGGAGCAGTACTTC. Looking up the rest from reference TRBV9 and TRBJ2-7 gives the full variable domain: DSGVTQTPKHLITATGQRVTLRCSPRSGDLSVYWYQQSLDQGLQFLIQYYNGEERAKGNILERFSAQQFPDLHSELNLSSLELGDSALYFCASSVADGAAWEQYFGPGTRLTVT.

The V and J genes are TRBV19 and TRBJ1-2; 10 bases are a match to TRBD1. CDR3 length: 13 residues. The V and J ends lost 9 bases and 4 bases, in that order; junction bases with no gene match: 5. Germline loops: CDR1 LNHDA, CDR2 SQIVND (reference sequence). DNA for the CDR3: TGTGCCAGCAGACAGGGGGCGGGCTATGGCTACACCTTC. Its protein product is CASRQGAGYGYTF.

The V gene is TRBV5-4, the J gene TRBJ2-2; D gene unclear. Germline loops: CDR1 SGHNT, CDR2 YYREEE (reference sequence). Deletions cut 8 bases from V and 7 bases from J, with 15 bases between. The CDR3 consists of 13 residues. The CDR3 region is CASSRQESGELFF. The CDR3 DNA reads TGTGCCAGTAGTCGGCAGGAAAGCGGGGAGCTGTTTTTT. Filled out from reference TRBV5-4 and TRBJ2-2, the complete variable domain reads ETGVTQSPTHLIKTRGQQVTLRCSSQSGHNTVSWYQQALGQGPQFIFQYYREEENGRGNFPPRFSGLQFPNYSSELNVNALELDDSALYLCASSRQESGELFFGEGSRLTVL.

The gene calls are TRBV4-2 and TRBJ2-3; 8 bases fit TRBD2. The V gene end was trimmed by 4 bases and the J gene end by 4 bases; junction bases not matched to a gene: 10. The CDR3 runs to 16 residues. Per germline, CDR1 LGHNA and CDR2 YNFKEQ. CDR3 sequence: CASSPGSGGPPDTQYF. DNA for the CDR3: TGTGCCAGCAGCCCGGGGTCGGGGGGGCCGCCAGATACGCAGTATTTT.

The chain carries TRBV20-1 and TRBJ2-7, with TRBD2 identical over 7 bases. CDR1 is DFQATT, CDR2 SNEGSKA, per germline (reference sequence). The CDR3 contains 11 residues. V lost 7 bases, J lost 3 bases, and 3 bases stayed unmatched. CDR3 loop: CSEASGYEQYF. CDR3 bases: TGCAGTGAGGCTAGCGGCTACGAGCAGTACTTC.

This chain connects TRBV14 to TRBJ2-7; possibly TRBD2 for D (6 bases). The germline CDR1 and CDR2 sequences are SGHDN and FVKESK. Trimming shortened V by 4 bases and J by 7 bases, and 20 bases separated the two germline ends. The CDR3 length is 15 residues. CDR3 nucleotide sequence: TGTGCCAGCAGCCGCGGGACGGCTCAGCGGCGGGAGCAGTACTTC. This gives the protein CASSRGTAQRREQYF. The entire variable domain, with the rest obtained from reference TRBV14 and TRBJ2-7, is as follows: EAGVTQFPSHSVIEKGQTVTLRCDPISGHDNLYWYRRVMGKEIKFLLHFVKESKQDESGMPNNRFLAERTGGTYSTLKVQPAELEDSGVYFCASSRGTAQRREQYFGPGTRLTVT.

V usage is TRBV5-6 and J usage is TRBJ2-3, with TRBD1 matching 7 bases. The CDR3 covers 16 residues. V was pared by 4 bases and J by 5 bases, with 13 bases of the junction left unmatched. Germline CDR1 reads SGHDT; CDR2 reads YYEEEE. For the CDR3, the DNA is TGTGCCAGCAGCACACCAGGGGGATCGTTGGGAGATACGCAGTATTTT. This translates into CASSTPGGSLGDTQYF.

The J gene is TRBJ2-3, the V gene TRBV27, with 9 bases identical to TRBD1. There are 17 residues in the CDR3. J was trimmed by 6 bases and V by 3 bases; bases with no gene match: 13. Germline V gene data show CDR1 as MNHEY and CDR2 as SMNVEV (reference sequence). CDR3 amino acids: CASSFIGEQGAQDTQYF. CDR3 nucleotide sequence: TGTGCCAGCAGTTTCATAGGTGAACAGGGGGCGCAGGATACGCAGTATTTT.

This rearrangement joins TRBV7-8 to TRBJ1-5, with D perhaps TRBD1 (5 bases). The CDR3 totals 14 residues. Germline lookup yields CDR1 SGHVS and CDR2 FQNEAQ. Trimming cost V 3 bases and J 4 bases, with 10 bases left between them. The CDR3 reads CASSLMGGNQPQHF. In DNA, the CDR3 is TGTGCCAGCAGCTTGATGGGGGGAAATCAGCCCCAGCATTTT.

The chain employs TRBV25-1 and TRBJ2-2; weak D call: TRBD2 (6 bases). This CDR3 has 16 amino acids. The germline gives CDR1 MGHDK, CDR2 SYGVNS. Trimming pared 3 bases from V and 6 bases from J, leaving 17 bases between. The CDR3 bases are TGTGCCAGCAGTGATGGCGGGCAGGGAGGTCCCGGGGAGCTGTTTTTT. Translated: CASSDGGQGGPGELFF.

J is TRBJ1-4 and V is TRBV4-1; 8 nucleotides agree with TRBD1. J lost 5 bases, V lost 6 bases, and 2 bases had no gene match. The CDR3 extends over 13 amino acids. Looked up from germline, CDR1 is MGHRA and CDR2 is YSYEKL. Here the CDR3 DNA reads TGCGCCAGCAGGGACAGGGTAAATGAAAAACTGTTTTTT. Residues: CASRDRVNEKLFF.

The J gene is TRBJ2-3, the V gene TRBV30; TRBD1 matches 7 bases. Germline-derived CDR1 and CDR2 are GTSNPN and SVGIG (reference sequence). The CDR3 length is 16 residues. The V gene end was trimmed by 4 bases and the J gene end by 5 bases; junction bases not matched to a gene: 15. The CDR3 protein is CAWTGLTGAFGDTQYF. CDR3 coding DNA: TGTGCCTGGACGGGGCTTACAGGGGCCTTCGGAGATACGCAGTATTTT.

This sequence joins TRBV18 and TRBJ2-1; D possibly corresponds to TRBD1 (6 bases). The CDR3 sequence is 16 residues long. V was clipped by 3 bases and J by 3 bases, with 15 bases between them. The V gene's germline CDR1 is KGHSH and CDR2 LQKENI. DNA for the CDR3: TGTGCCAGCTCACCTCTGGACAGAGCTATCTACAATGAGCAGTTCTTC. Its protein product is CASSPLDRAIYNEQFF.

J is TRBJ2-2 and V is TRBV19; 8 bases fit TRBD1. There are 14 residues in the CDR3. J lost 6 bases, V lost 10 bases, and 10 bases had no gene match. Germline V gene lookup returns CDR1 LNHDA and CDR2 SQIVND (reference sequence). The CDR3 sequence: CATEGTGLPGELFF. The CDR3 region has the DNA TGTGCCACCGAAGGGACAGGTCTGCCCGGGGAGCTGTTTTTT.

This chain joins TRBV6-6 and TRBJ1-1; TRBD1 matches at 7 bases. The CDR3 consists of 13 residues. Germline V CDR1 and CDR2: MNHNY, SVGAGI (reference sequence). With 7 bases clipped from V and 11 bases from J, the junction kept 13 bases outside the gene matches. The CDR3 nucleotides read TGTGCCAGCACCGAACCACAGGGGACGAGTGCTTTCTTT. It is translated as CASTEPQGTSAFF.

The chain joins TRBV6-1 to TRBJ2-3; D perhaps matches TRBD2 (6 bases). V lost 4 bases and J lost 2, with 13 bases in between. The CDR3 extends over 15 amino acids. Germline CDR1 MNHNS, CDR2 SASEGT. The CDR3 region has the DNA TGTGCCAGCAGTGGGTCCGGGGGTCCCACAGATACGCAGTATTTT. Residues: CASSGSGGPTDTQYF.

The gene calls are TRBV10-3 and TRBJ1-5, with no clear D. The CDR3 is 15 residues long. Germline lookup yields CDR1 ENHRY and CDR2 SYGVKD. Trimming took off 3 bases at V and 2 bases at J, with 11 bases between the two ends. The DNA for the CDR3 is TGTGCCATCAGTGATAGTAGCGGGGGCAATCAGCCCCAGCATTTT. Translated: CAISDSSGGNQPQHF.

The chain combines TRBV7-9 with TRBJ2-1; 10 nucleotides line up with TRBD1. Germline V gene sequence: CDR1 SEHNR, CDR2 FQNEAQ (reference sequence). There are 15 residues in the CDR3. Unmatched junction bases numbered 7, after V lost 3 bases and J lost 8 bases. DNA of the CDR3: TGTGCCAGCAGCTTGGGACAGGGGCCGATCTATGAGCAGTTCTTC. Protein sequence: CASSLGQGPIYEQFF.

J is TRBJ1-4 and V is TRBV9; TRBD1 is a possible D gene (6 bases). The ends were cut back, 2 bases at V and 7 bases at J, with 12 bases in the middle. Germline CDR1 and CDR2: SGDLS and YYNGEE. This CDR3 has 14 residues. CDR3 sequence: CASSVDSLGEKLFF. For the CDR3, the DNA is TGTGCCAGCAGCGTGGACAGCTTAGGTGAAAAACTGTTTTTT.

This sequence joins TRBV7-8 and TRBJ2-7; 7 nucleotides align to TRBD2. Germline CDR1 reads SGHVS; CDR2 reads FQNEAQ. V gave up 4 bases and J gave up 6 bases; unmatched junction bases: 12. CDR3 length: 15 amino acids. Here the CDR3 reads CASSWEGGGEAEQYF. CDR3 bases: TGTGCCAGCAGCTGGGAGGGAGGAGGGGAGGCCGAGCAGTACTTC.